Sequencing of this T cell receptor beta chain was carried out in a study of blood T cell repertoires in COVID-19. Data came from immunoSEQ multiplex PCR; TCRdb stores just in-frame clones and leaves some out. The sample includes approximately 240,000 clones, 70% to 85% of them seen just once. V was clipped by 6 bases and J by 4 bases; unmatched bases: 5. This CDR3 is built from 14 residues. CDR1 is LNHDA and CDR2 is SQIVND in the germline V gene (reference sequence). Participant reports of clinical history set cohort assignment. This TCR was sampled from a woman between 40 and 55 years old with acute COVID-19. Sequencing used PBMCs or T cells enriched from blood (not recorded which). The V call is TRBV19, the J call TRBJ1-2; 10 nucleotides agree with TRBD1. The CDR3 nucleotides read TGTGCCAGTAGGATGCGGACAGGGGGCTATGGCTACACCTTC. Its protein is CASRMRTGGYGYTF.